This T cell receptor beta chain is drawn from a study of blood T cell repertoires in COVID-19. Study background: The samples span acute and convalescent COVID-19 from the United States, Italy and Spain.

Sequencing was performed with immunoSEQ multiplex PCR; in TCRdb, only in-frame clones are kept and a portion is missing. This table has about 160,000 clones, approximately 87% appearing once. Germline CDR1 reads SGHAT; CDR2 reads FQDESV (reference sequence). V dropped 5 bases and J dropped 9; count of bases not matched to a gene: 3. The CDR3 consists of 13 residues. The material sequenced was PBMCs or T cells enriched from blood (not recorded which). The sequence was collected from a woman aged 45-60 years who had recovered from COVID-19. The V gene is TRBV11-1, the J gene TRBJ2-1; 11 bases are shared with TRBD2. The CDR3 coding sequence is TGTGCCAGCAGCCAGGGACTAGCGGCTGAGCAGTTCTTC. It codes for CASSQGLAAEQFF.